The 13 T cell receptor beta chains listed next were all sequenced from one sample in a study of CD8+CD57+ T cells in acquired aplastic anemia. Flow cytometry had shown expanded CD8+CD57+ cells in the patients chosen for sequencing. The template used for profiling TCR beta VDJ and CDR3 was genomic DNA. TCRdb independently ran MiXCR on the reads; one entry per CDR3 protein. The sample consists of over 150,000 distinct CDR3 sequences, over 55% of them appearing once. Specimen: sorted CD4+, CD8+, or CD8+CD57+ T cells (not recorded which) from PBMCs. Receptor source: a human donor with aplastic anemia.

As concerns this clonotype: Germline and junction disagree at one end, which may indicate a read error. The chain has TRBV10-3 and TRBJ2-7; maybe TRBD1 (6 bases). The CDR3 extends over 13 amino acids. Germline V CDR1 and CDR2: ENHRY, SYGVKD. The CDR3 DNA reads TGTGCCAGCAGCCAAAACTTACAGGGCGAGGAGTACTTC. Its translation is CASSQNLQGEEYF.

The chain couples TRBV20-1 to TRBJ2-1, with D uncertain. Germline CDR1 is DFQATT and CDR2 is SNEGSKA (reference sequence). This CDR3 is 15 amino acids long. V shed 7 bases and J shed 6 bases, with 22 bases lying between them. CDR3 loop: CSGETHTETCNEQFF. Written as DNA, the CDR3 is TGCAGTGGCGAAACTCACACGGAAACCTGCAATGAGCAGTTCTTC.

V and J are TRBV11-2 and TRBJ2-7; no clear D gene. The CDR3 contains 11 residues. Trimming shortened V by 4 bases and J by 3 bases, and 4 bases separated the two germline ends. Germline V lookup: CDR1 SGHAT, CDR2 FQNNGV. CDR3 residues: CASSSDYEQYF. CDR3 nucleotides: TGTGCCAGCAGCTCCGACTACGAGCAGTACTTC.

Of note for this clonotype: Given the absence of the conserved phenylalanine or tryptophan at the CDR3 end, a read error is likely. CDR3 nucleotides: TGCGCCAGCAGTGAGGGGGCAGGGTTCGTTTTGGAGCAGTATCTT. Its protein is CASSEGAGFVLEQYL. This chain connects TRBV10-2 to TRBJ2-3; a weak D match, TRBD1 (5 bases). CDR1 is WSHSY, CDR2 SAAADI, per germline. This CDR3 is built from 15 residues. Between the trimmed V and J ends, which lost 2 bases and 11 bases, there was a span of 20 bases.

The rearrangement uses TRBV7-9 and TRBJ1-4; D is ambiguous. The germline CDR1 and CDR2 sequences are SEHNR and FQNEAQ (reference sequence). The CDR3 spans 13 residues. The CDR3 DNA reads as TGTGCTTCGGGCGTTGCGACGGGGGAAAAACTGTTTTTT. This translates into CASGVATGEKLFF.

V and J are TRBV2 and TRBJ1-5; unclear D gene. The CDR3 covers 15 residues. The V end was cut by 2 bases, the J end by 3 bases, with 11 bases between. The germline CDR1 and CDR2 sequences are SNHLY and FYNNEI. The CDR3 nucleotides are TGTGCCAGCAGTGAATGGTCAATCACCAATCAGCCCCAGCATTTT. Its translation: CASSEWSITNQPQHF. Filled out from reference TRBV2 and TRBJ1-5, the complete variable domain reads EPEVTQTPSHQVTQMGQEVILRCVPISNHLYFYWYRQILGQKVEFLVSFYNNEISEKSEIFDDQFSVERPDGSNFTLKIRSTKLEDSAMYFCASSEWSITNQPQHFGDGTRLSIL.

V and J are TRBV2 and TRBJ2-7; 10 bases match TRBD2. With 4 bases clipped from V and 6 bases from J, the junction kept 9 bases outside the gene matches. In germline, CDR1 is SNHLY, CDR2 FYNNEI. This CDR3 contains 15 residues. The CDR3 spells CASSVTSGLMGEQYF. In nucleotides, the CDR3 is TGTGCCAGCAGTGTGACTAGCGGGTTAATGGGCGAGCAGTACTTC.

The chain carries TRBV7-2 and TRBJ2-5; the match to TRBD1 covers 7 bases. The junction had 6 bases not matched to a gene; V was cut back by 1 base and J by 1 base. Germline lookup yields CDR1 SGHTA and CDR2 FQGNSA. The CDR3 extends over 16 amino acids. This CDR3 reads CASSLGVRGPQETQYF. DNA for the CDR3: TGTGCCAGCAGCTTAGGAGTAAGGGGGCCCCAAGAGACCCAGTACTTC.

This chain joins TRBV7-9 and TRBJ2-1; 11 positions agree with TRBD2. This CDR3 contains 15 residues. The junction had 10 bases not matched to a gene; V was cut back by 8 bases and J by 7 bases. Germline values: CDR1 SEHNR, CDR2 FQNEAQ (reference sequence). DNA for the CDR3: TGTGCCAGCCGGCTCGAGGGACTAGCGGATAATGAGCAGTTCTTC. This sequence encodes CASRLEGLADNEQFF.

The table lists this clonotype with a few counts. The chain joins TRBV29-1 to TRBJ2-2; D is perhaps TRBD1 (5 bases). The length of the CDR3 is 14 residues. Looked up from germline, CDR1 is SQVTM and CDR2 is ANQGSEA. V was clipped by 5 bases and J by 0 bases, with 10 bases between them. CDR3 loop: CSVKGLANTGELFF. In nucleotides, the CDR3 is TGCAGCGTTAAGGGGTTGGCGAACACCGGGGAGCTGTTTTTT.

The chain recombines TRBV2 with TRBJ1-4, with 7 bases that match TRBD1. CDR1 is SNHLY, CDR2 FYNNEI, per germline. The CDR3 is made up of 16 amino acids. V lost 6 bases, J lost 3 bases, and 10 bases stayed unmatched. The CDR3 DNA is TGTGCCAGCAGGGCGTTTAGGGGGCAGTCTAATGAAAAACTGTTTTTT. It codes for CASRAFRGQSNEKLFF.

This chain links TRBV29-1 with TRBJ2-5; the D is unclear. Trimming left V 2 bases short and J 9 bases short, with 10 bases between. The germline CDR1 and CDR2 sequences are SQVTM and ANQGSEA. The CDR3 covers 11 residues. The CDR3 sequence is CSVETYTAQYF. CDR3 nucleotides: TGCAGCGTTGAAACCTATACGGCCCAGTACTTC.

This chain links TRBV12-3 or TRBV12-4 with TRBJ2-5; D remains ambiguous. Trimming took 5 bases from V and 5 from J, leaving 18 bases between them. The CDR3 covers 15 residues. Written as DNA, the CDR3 is TGTGCCAGCAGTACGACCAGTGGGGTTACGGAGACCCAGTACTTC. It specifies CASSTTSGVTETQYF.